This T cell receptor beta chain was identified in a study of blood T cell repertoires in COVID-19. Turning to the study itself: The analysed material was cDNA or gDNA that came from T cells, B-cell-depleted T cells, or PBMCs.

Participants were aged 18 to 89 years from 24 US areas. Symptom resolution, clearance, or two negative PCRs marked the recovered donors of Cohort 3. In the authors' workflow: How many nucleated cells were present was estimated from reference gene primer amplification. This table comes from immunoSEQ multiplex PCR, and its TCRdb copy is limited to in-frame clones, with some not included. The V and J calls and the clone size are those of that table, but D and trimming were determined from the DNA. The sample gives 150,000 to 250,000 clones, around 82% of which show up once; around 7% is in the top ten. The CDR3 contains 14 residues. The trim removed 6 bases at V and 0 bases at J, leaving 3 bases unmatched. Per the germline V gene, CDR1 is SNHLY and CDR2 is FYNNEI.

The chain is built from TRBV2 and TRBJ1-2; 8 bases agree with TRBD1. This TCR came from a man aged 40-55 years who had recovered from COVID-19. The sequencing sample was made of PBMCs or T cells enriched from blood (not recorded which). CDR3 in amino acids: CASRPDRANYGYTF. The CDR3 coding sequence is TGTGCCAGCAGGCCGGACAGGGCTAACTATGGCTACACCTTC.